These 10 T cell receptor beta chains share one sample of origin, sequenced in a study of PD-L1 blockade in urothelial cancer. Libraries were prepared by immunoSEQ multiplex PCR; TCRdb keeps only in-frame clonotypes and omits some of them. The sample includes tens of thousands of clones, 85% to 90% of them seen just once. Described time point: peripheral blood 6 weeks after treatment start. The specimen was PBMCs, collected around atezolizumab (anti-PD-L1) treatment. The receptors were sampled from a man aged 60 to 75 with urothelial cancer.

The CDR3, as DNA: TGTGCCAGTAGTCCTCGAGGACTTATCTCTGGAAACACCATATATTTT. It translates to CASSPRGLISGNTIYF. V gene TRBV19 combines with J gene TRBJ1-3; D gene ambiguous. Germline V gives CDR1 LNHDA, CDR2 SQIVND (reference sequence). With 5 bases removed from V and 0 bases from J, the gap between germline ends came to 14 bases. CDR3 length: 16 residues.

The J gene is TRBJ2-6, the V gene TRBV7-8; 7 positions agree with TRBD1. Germline CDR1 SGHVS, CDR2 FQNEAQ. V was clipped by 5 bases and J by 2 bases; unmatched bases: 3. There are 15 residues in the CDR3. CDR3 bases: TGTGCCAGCAGCGATGACAGGGCTGGGGCCAACGTCCTGACTTTC. Translating gives CASSDDRAGANVLTF.

This chain connects TRBV19 to TRBJ1-2; no reliable D call. Germline lookup yields CDR1 LNHDA and CDR2 SQIVND (reference sequence). V was cut by 4 bases and J by 1 base, with 4 bases left in between. The CDR3 runs to 12 residues. CDR3 sequence reads: CASSNNNYGYTF. As DNA, the CDR3 is TGTGCCAGTAGTAATAATAACTATGGCTACACCTTC. Full variable domain (rest looked up from reference TRBV19 and TRBJ1-2): DGGITQSPKYLFRKEGQNVTLSCEQNLNHDAMYWYRQDPGQGLRLIYYSQIVNDFQKGDIAEGYSVSREKKESFPLTVTSAQKNPTAFYLCASSNNNYGYTFGSGTRLTVV.

V is TRBV23-1 and J is TRBJ2-7; D possibly corresponds to TRBD2 (6 bases). TRBV23-1 is labeled an ORF, and its function is uncertain. CDR3 size: 15 residues. V was shortened by 4 bases and J by 0 bases, with 13 bases between the two germline ends. CDR3 nucleotides: TGCGCCAGCAGTCCCCGCGGGGCGGTCTCCTACGAGCAGTACTTC. Its protein product is CASSPRGAVSYEQYF.

The chain carries TRBV15 and TRBJ1-1; 7 bases fit TRBD1. V shed 0 bases and J 1 base; nucleotides not matched to a gene: 11. The CDR3 has 18 amino acids. Germline CDR1 LNHNV, CDR2 YYDKDF (reference sequence). The CDR3 nucleotides are TGTGCCACCAGCAGAGATCCCCGGAGAGGGGGCCGGAACACTGAAGCTTTCTTT. This encodes CATSRDPRRGGRNTEAFF. The full variable domain, its missing parts supplied by reference TRBV15 and TRBJ1-1, is DAMVIQNPRYQVTQFGKPVTLSCSQTLNHNVMYWYQQKSSQAPKLLFHYYDKDFNNEADTPDNFQSRRPNTSFCFLDIRSPGLGDTAMYLCATSRDPRRGGRNTEAFFGQGTRLTVV.

The V call is TRBV7-6, the J call TRBJ2-2, with a weak D call TRBD1 (6 bases). CDR3 length: 14 residues. Germline CDR1 is SGHVS and CDR2 is FNYEAQ. V was shortened by 5 bases and J by 4 bases, with 11 bases between the two germline ends. The CDR3 DNA reads as TGTGCCAGCAGCCAGGGACACCTCACCGGGGAGCTGTTTTTT. This gives the protein CASSQGHLTGELFF.

The V call is TRBV18, the J call TRBJ2-2; D is unresolved. Trimming shortened V by 1 base and J by 3 bases, and 9 bases separated the two germline ends. The CDR3 totals 15 residues. Germline V gene data show CDR1 as KGHSH and CDR2 as LQKENI. This CDR3 is CASSPLGSHTGELFF. CDR3 sequence (DNA): TGTGCCAGCTCACCACTTGGCAGTCACACCGGGGAGCTGTTTTTT.

The rearrangement links TRBV5-3 to TRBJ1-1; D is undetermined. TRBV5-3 is noted as an ORF with a role that remains uncertain. The V and J ends lost 9 bases and 2 bases respectively, with 11 bases between them. This CDR3 spans 12 amino acids. CDR3 protein: CAIPRGNTEAFF. DNA of the CDR3: TGTGCCATCCCCCGGGGAAACACTGAAGCTTTCTTT.

The V call is TRBV5-4, the J call TRBJ2-5; D is unclear. V was trimmed by 5 bases and J by 1 base, leaving 15 bases between them. The CDR3 is made up of 15 amino acids. Germline loops: CDR1 SGHNT, CDR2 YYREEE (reference sequence). This CDR3 reads CASSSPSQSQETQYF. The CDR3 DNA reads TGTGCCAGCAGTTCCCCATCACAGAGCCAAGAGACCCAGTACTTC.

In DNA, the CDR3 is TGTGCCAGCAGGGGAAGACAGGGGTCCTACGAGCAGTACTTC. Translating gives CASRGRQGSYEQYF. The chain combines TRBV27 with TRBJ2-7; 8 bases align to TRBD1. This CDR3 contains 14 residues. V shed 6 bases and J 1 base; nucleotides not matched to a gene: 5. Looked up from germline, CDR1 is MNHEY and CDR2 is SMNVEV (reference sequence).